The clone carrying this TCR beta chain was recorded only once. This sample was taken from a study of blood T cell repertoires in COVID-19. At the level of the study: Material from acute and convalescent COVID-19 was sourced from the United States, Italy and Spain. Sources were T cells, B-cell-depleted T cells, or PBMCs; the material itself was cDNA or gDNA.

Trimming pared 3 bases from V and 6 bases from J, leaving 12 bases between. The CDR3 runs to 14 residues. Germline CDR1 reads MDHEN; CDR2 reads SYDVKM. Authors' methods: From reference gene primer amplification, estimates of nucleated cell counts were derived. The table came from immunoSEQ multiplex PCR; TCRdb's copy has only in-frame clones and leaves some out. The V and J calls and clone size were taken over from that table, and D and trimming were inferred from the DNA. The sample consists of about 91,000 clones, approximately 90% of them appearing once. The receptor was isolated from a man between 65 and 85 years old with acute or convalescent COVID-19. The specimen was peripheral blood. The chain is built from TRBV28 and TRBJ1-3; D possibly corresponds to TRBD1 (5 bases). The CDR3 DNA is TGTGCCAGCAGTTTCAGCCAGGGCCTAAACACCATATATTTT. Protein sequence: CASSFSQGLNTIYF.